Below, 15 T cell receptor beta chains from the same sample are listed, as sequenced in a study of neurological immune-mediated disorders. TCRdb re-called the 5' RACE reads with MiXCR, one entry per CDR3 protein. This table holds 50,000 to 60,000 distinct CDR3 sequences, 16% found once. Sequencing was done on a sample of PBMCs. Receptors were obtained from a man in his sixties in good health.

This clonotype was seen ten or more times. This chain links TRBV5-5 with TRBJ2-7, with 8 positions matching TRBD1. Germline CDR1 is SGHKS and CDR2 is YYEKEE (reference sequence). The CDR3 is 14 amino acids. Unmatched junction bases numbered 5, after V lost 0 bases and J lost 6 bases. CDR3 nucleotide sequence: TGTGCCAGCAGCTTGGGGTCAGGGGGCCGCGAGCAGTACTTC. Its translation: CASSLGSGGREQYF.

This clonotype was found many times. The chain combines TRBV27 with TRBJ2-1; D might be TRBD2 (6 bases). V lost 8 bases, J lost 0 bases, and 8 bases lay in between. The CDR3 is 13 residues long. The germline CDR1 and CDR2 sequences are MNHEY and SMNVEV (reference sequence). CDR3 region: CASGSGSYNEQFF. CDR3 nucleotide sequence: TGTGCCAGCGGTAGCGGCTCCTACAATGAGCAGTTCTTC.

The chain joins TRBV5-1 to TRBJ2-1; D is perhaps TRBD1 or TRBD2 (5 bases each). There are 14 residues in the CDR3. The germline V gene encodes CDR1 SGHRS and CDR2 YFSETQ. Trimming cost V 4 bases and J 7 bases, with 15 bases left between them. The chain's CDR3 is CASSHPSEGNEQFF. CDR3 in DNA: TGCGCCAGCAGCCACCCATCCGAGGGGAATGAGCAGTTCTTC.

This clonotype was counted between two and nine times. The chain uses TRBV5-6 and TRBJ2-3; 10 bases are shared with TRBD2. J lost 2 bases, V lost 2 bases, and 26 bases had no gene match. The CDR3 length is 23 residues. From germline, CDR1 is SGHDT and CDR2 YYEEEE. The CDR3 DNA reads TGTGCCAGCAGCTTCTTCCCCCCCATGGGCAGGAGGACTAGCGGCCACCCCACAGATACGCAGTATTTT. It specifies CASSFFPPMGRRTSGHPTDTQYF. Based on the CDR3 plus reference TRBV5-6 and TRBJ2-3, the full variable domain is DAGVTQSPTHLIKTRGQQVTLRCSPKSGHDTVSWYQQALGQGPQFIFQYYEEEERQRGNFPDRFSGHQFPNYSSELNVNALLLGDSALYLCASSFFPPMGRRTSGHPTDTQYFGPGTRLTVL.

At least ten counts were recorded for this clonotype. The rearrangement joins TRBV5-1 to TRBJ2-2, with a possible D match to TRBD2 (6 bases). This CDR3 has 14 amino acids. V dropped 4 bases and J dropped 5 bases, with 12 bases sitting between them. CDR1 is SGHRS and CDR2 is YFSETQ in the germline V gene. Here the CDR3 DNA reads TGCGCCAGCAGCGCTCGGGCGGGAACCGGGGAGCTGTTTTTT. As protein: CASSARAGTGELFF.

The sample holds many counts of this clonotype. This CDR3 reads CASSWGPQNEQFF. The DNA for the CDR3 is TGTGCCAGCAGTTGGGGACCGCAGAATGAGCAGTTCTTC. V usage is TRBV12-3 or TRBV12-4 and J usage is TRBJ2-1; D is tentatively TRBD1 or TRBD2 (5 bases each). The V end lost 4 bases, the J end lost 7 bases, and 11 bases lay between the germline ends. The CDR3 spans 13 residues.

This clonotype occurred once. The chain has TRBV5-1 and TRBJ2-1, with 12 bases lining up with TRBD1. The CDR3 is made up of 14 amino acids. Germline lookup yields CDR1 SGHRS and CDR2 YFSETQ. V lost 3 bases to trimming and J lost 9 bases; unmatched junction nucleotides: 4. CDR3 residues: CASSWGQGAGEQFF. In DNA form, the CDR3 reads TGCGCCAGCAGCTGGGGACAGGGGGCAGGTGAGCAGTTCTTC.

At least ten counts were recorded for this clonotype. This rearrangement joins TRBV27 to TRBJ2-2; unclear D gene. The CDR3 sequence is 14 residues long. Germline V gene lookup returns CDR1 MNHEY and CDR2 SMNVEV (reference sequence). Trimming stripped 7 bases from V and 1 base from J, with 10 bases between. The CDR3 DNA reads as TGTGCCAGCACCTTAAATAGGAACACCGGGGAGCTGTTTTTT. This gives the protein CASTLNRNTGELFF.

The chain is built from TRBV9 and TRBJ2-3; a weak D match, TRBD2 (6 bases). Germline CDR1 reads SGDLS; CDR2 reads YYNGEE. V gave up 3 bases and J gave up 4 bases, with 18 bases separating them. This CDR3 has 16 residues. CDR3 amino acids: CASSGLSGGWADTQYF. The CDR3 bases are TGTGCCAGCAGCGGGCTATCTGGAGGGTGGGCAGATACGCAGTATTTT.

This clonotype was counted at least ten times. The chain recombines TRBV15 with TRBJ1-6; 7 bases are a match to TRBD1. CDR1 is LNHNV and CDR2 is YYDKDF in the germline V gene (reference sequence). The J segment lost 7 bases and the V segment lost 0 bases, leaving 0 bases of the junction unmatched. The CDR3 extends over 14 amino acids. The CDR3 loop reads CATSRDRGNSPLHF. The CDR3 DNA reads as TGTGCCACCAGCAGAGACAGGGGGAATTCACCCCTCCACTTT.

Of note for this clonotype: It may be a read error: a sequence one base away is much more abundant. The chain combines TRBV7-2 with TRBJ2-5, with a weak D call TRBD1 (6 bases). This CDR3 is 15 amino acids long. Germline assignment: CDR1 SGHTA and CDR2 FQGNSA. Here the CDR3 DNA reads TGTGCCATCAGCTTAGCGTCAGGGGTGTGGGAGACCCAGTACTTC. Encoded protein: CAISLASGVWETQYF.

This clonotype was recorded many times. The gene calls are TRBV20-1 and TRBJ2-3; the D gene is possibly TRBD1 (5 bases). Per the germline V gene, CDR1 is DFQATT and CDR2 is SNEGSKA (reference sequence). Trimming left V 3 bases short and J 0 bases short, with 19 bases between. There are 17 residues in the CDR3. The CDR3 reads CSASLRTDKTSTDTQYF. Here the CDR3 DNA reads TGCAGTGCTAGCCTCCGGACGGACAAGACTAGCACAGATACGCAGTATTTT.

The chain employs TRBV3-1 and TRBJ2-2, with TRBD2 matching over 13 bases. The germline V gene has CDR1 LGHDT and CDR2 YNNKEL (reference sequence). V lost 5 bases, J lost 2 bases, and 2 bases stayed unmatched. This CDR3 is 16 amino acids long. CDR3 bases: TGTGCCAGCAGCAGGACTAGCGGGAGTAACACCGGGGAGCTGTTTTTT. As protein: CASSRTSGSNTGELFF.

In this sample, this clonotype turned up many times. V and J are TRBV20-1 and TRBJ1-4; D possibly corresponds to TRBD1 (6 bases). This CDR3 is built from 14 residues. Trimming left V 4 bases short and J 0 bases short, with 9 bases between. CDR1 is DFQATT, CDR2 SNEGSKA, per germline (reference sequence). CDR3 in amino acids: CSAMGHSTNEKLFF. The CDR3 coding sequence is TGCAGTGCTATGGGACACTCAACTAATGAAAAACTGTTTTTT.

This clonotype was detected many times. The chain recombines TRBV2 with TRBJ2-1; 12 bases are shared with TRBD2. The germline V gene has CDR1 SNHLY and CDR2 FYNNEI. The V gene end was trimmed by 7 bases and the J gene end by 6 bases; junction bases not matched to a gene: 13. The CDR3 spans 17 residues. Written as DNA, the CDR3 is TGTGCCAGCACCCAAGGGGCTAGCGGGAGGGGAGTCAATGAGCAGTTCTTC. The encoded protein is CASTQGASGRGVNEQFF.